The 4 T cell receptor beta chains below come from one sample, sequenced in a study of cytomegalovirus exposure and HLA in healthy donors. 60 Vbeta and 13 Jbeta primers were used in PCR. Here immunoSEQ multiplex PCR was the method, and the copy in TCRdb shows in-frame clones only, minus some. The data hold about 110,000 clones, with approximately 80% observed a single time. Material: PBMCs. These receptors all come from a male donor in good health and CMV-seronegative.

V usage is TRBV29-1 and J usage is TRBJ2-3; D possibly corresponds to TRBD2 (6 bases). The V end was cut by 1 base, the J end by 6 bases, with 17 bases between. The CDR3 totals 15 residues. Germline CDR1 SQVTM, CDR2 ANQGSEA. CDR3 bases: TGCAGCGTTGAAGGTCGCGAGGAGGGCAGCGATACGCAGTATTTT. This translates into CSVEGREEGSDTQYF.

In this sample, this clone turned up a few times. The rearrangement links TRBV13 to TRBJ2-7, with a weak D call TRBD1 (6 bases). With 5 bases removed from V and 4 bases from J, the gap between germline ends came to 15 bases. The CDR3 runs to 14 residues. Germline-derived CDR1 and CDR2 are PRHDT and FYEKMQ (reference sequence). The DNA of the CDR3 is TGTGCCAGCAGCACTACCCGGGACACGTACGAGCAGTACTTC. Amino acids: CASSTTRDTYEQYF.

This clone was observed a handful of times. The V call is TRBV5-1, the J call TRBJ1-2; no clear D. V was shortened by 0 bases and J by 3 bases, with 6 bases between the two germline ends. This CDR3 region has 13 residues. CDR1 and CDR2 from the germline V gene are SGHRS and YFSETQ. CDR3 coding DNA: TGCGCCAGCAGCTTGGGTCAGGACTATGGCTACACCTTC. This encodes CASSLGQDYGYTF.

The chain is built from TRBV29-1 and TRBJ2-2; possible D gene TRBD1, 6 bases. The CDR3 totals 13 residues. Germline-derived CDR1 and CDR2 are SQVTM and ANQGSEA. V lost 5 bases and J lost 4, with 11 bases in between. The CDR3 region is CSVPGAVTGELFF. In nucleotides, the CDR3 is TGCAGCGTTCCAGGGGCCGTCACCGGGGAGCTGTTTTTT.